One T cell receptor (beta chain) is described in this entry. This sample is part of a study of chemoradiotherapy in HPV16-positive cancers. The table came from immunoSEQ multiplex PCR; TCRdb's copy has only in-frame clones and leaves some out. The repertoire holds 4,500 or so clones, with roughly 85% as singletons. J gave up 0 bases and V 4 bases, and 2 bases lay outside the gene matches. The germline CDR1 and CDR2 sequences are MDHEN and SYDVKM. The CDR3 has 15 amino acids. Samples were taken several times over chemoradiotherapy. The chain combines TRBV28 with TRBJ2-7, with 11 bases matching TRBD2. Sequencing used tumor tissue, obtained from a patient who underwent chemoradiotherapy. This sequence originates from a human donor with HPV-associated anogenital cancer. The CDR3 spells CASSSLAGASYEQYF. In DNA form, the CDR3 reads TGTGCCAGCAGTTCACTAGCGGGGGCCTCCTACGAGCAGTACTTC.